Listed below are T cell receptor beta chains from one sample, sequenced in a study of control samples from healthy donors and cancer patients. Sequenced by immunoSEQ multiplex PCR; TCRdb stores in-frame clones only, minus some. The sample contains more than 100,000 clones, roughly 89% of which appear only once. Material: PBMCs. Receptors originate from a man over 45 with head and neck cancer. Both conserved end residues are part of each CDR3. Fields, in order: D gene, CDR3 length, clone size, V gene, J gene, CDR3 protein, CDR3 DNA. D genes are given only for firm matches. Clone size is shown for a subset of rows, as once, few, many or a class of expanded clone.

d_gene: TRBD2; len: 15; abundance: -; v_gene: TRBV5-8; j_gene: TRBJ2-5; CDR3aa: CASRRTGTRLETQYF; CDR3nt: TGTGCCAGCAGGCGTACAGGGACTAGGCTAGAGACCCAGTACTTC
d_gene: -; len: 12; abundance: -; v_gene: TRBV6-5; j_gene: TRBJ2-7; CDR3aa: CASIGPTYEQYF; CDR3nt: TGTGCCAGCATAGGGCCAACCTACGAGCAGTACTTC
d_gene: -; len: 18; abundance: -; v_gene: TRBV28; j_gene: TRBJ2-6; CDR3aa: CASSSFWGASSGANVLTF; CDR3nt: TGTGCCAGCAGTTCCTTTTGGGGCGCAAGCTCTGGGGCCAACGTCCTGACTTTC
d_gene: -; len: 16; abundance: -; v_gene: TRBV18; j_gene: TRBJ1-2; CDR3aa: CASSPMVNSGYEGYTF; CDR3nt: TGTGCCAGCTCACCGATGGTGAACAGCGGTTATGAGGGCTACACCTTC
d_gene: TRBD1; len: 14; abundance: -; v_gene: TRBV18; j_gene: TRBJ2-2; CDR3aa: CASPGQGATGELFF; CDR3nt: TGTGCCAGCCCGGGACAGGGGGCGACCGGGGAGCTGTTTTTT
d_gene: -; len: 14; abundance: -; v_gene: TRBV6-2/TRBV6-3; j_gene: TRBJ2-2; CDR3aa: CASSFGRGTGELFF; CDR3nt: TGTGCCAGCAGTTTCGGCAGGGGCACCGGGGAGCTGTTTTTT
d_gene: -; len: 14; abundance: -; v_gene: TRBV5-1; j_gene: TRBJ1-1; CDR3aa: CASSLAPGATEAFF; CDR3nt: TGCGCCAGCAGCTTGGCCCCGGGCGCCACTGAAGCTTTCTTT
d_gene: -; len: 13; abundance: -; v_gene: TRBV7-9; j_gene: TRBJ1-2; CDR3aa: CASSFDGIYGYTF; CDR3nt: TGTGCCAGCAGCTTTGACGGGATCTATGGCTACACCTTC
d_gene: TRBD2; len: 18; abundance: once; v_gene: TRBV5-4; j_gene: TRBJ2-6; CDR3aa: CASSLDPGRGSGANVLTF; CDR3nt: TGTGCCAGCAGCTTGGATCCGGGGAGGGGCTCTGGGGCCAACGTCCTGACTTTC
d_gene: -; len: 15; abundance: -; v_gene: TRBV6-5; j_gene: TRBJ1-5; CDR3aa: CAAQGGAHSNQPQHF; CDR3nt: TGTGCCGCTCAAGGGGGGGCTCATAGCAATCAGCCCCAGCATTTT
d_gene: -; len: 13; abundance: -; v_gene: TRBV19; j_gene: TRBJ1-3; CDR3aa: CATEGGGLDTIYF; CDR3nt: TGTGCCACCGAAGGTGGAGGGTTGGACACCATATATTTT
d_gene: TRBD1; len: 14; abundance: -; v_gene: TRBV28; j_gene: TRBJ2-5; CDR3aa: CASSQGTGKETQYF; CDR3nt: TGTGCCAGCAGCCAGGGGACAGGGAAAGAGACCCAGTACTTC
d_gene: -; len: 17; abundance: -; v_gene: TRBV28; j_gene: TRBJ1-6; CDR3aa: CASSPDGVGFRDSPLHF; CDR3nt: TGTGCCAGCAGCCCCGACGGGGTGGGATTTAGGGATTCACCCCTCCACTTT
d_gene: -; len: 13; abundance: -; v_gene: TRBV4-1; j_gene: TRBJ2-2; CDR3aa: CASSQGRLGELFF; CDR3nt: TGCGCCAGCAGCCAAGGCCGATTAGGGGAGCTGTTTTTT
d_gene: -; len: 14; abundance: -; v_gene: TRBV28; j_gene: TRBJ2-4; CDR3aa: CASSLQAGRNIQYF; CDR3nt: TGTGCCAGCAGTTTACAGGCAGGGAGAAACATTCAGTACTTC
d_gene: -; len: 14; abundance: once; v_gene: TRBV2; j_gene: TRBJ1-5; CDR3aa: CASSVGHEGEPQHF; CDR3nt: TGTGCCAGCAGTGTTGGGCATGAGGGTGAGCCCCAGCATTTT
d_gene: TRBD2; len: 16; abundance: -; v_gene: TRBV28; j_gene: TRBJ2-7; CDR3aa: CASSSALAGGPYEQYF; CDR3nt: TGTGCCAGCAGTTCAGCCTTAGCGGGAGGGCCGTACGAGCAGTACTTC
d_gene: -; len: 14; abundance: -; v_gene: TRBV5-8; j_gene: TRBJ2-1; CDR3aa: CASSLWASGDEQFF; CDR3nt: TGTGCCAGCAGCTTGTGGGCCTCAGGCGATGAGCAGTTCTTC
d_gene: TRBD1; len: 13; abundance: -; v_gene: TRBV2; j_gene: TRBJ1-2; CDR3aa: CASSQGARDGYTF; CDR3nt: TGTGCCAGCAGTCAGGGGGCGCGAGATGGCTACACCTTC
d_gene: -; len: 15; abundance: -; v_gene: TRBV5-3; j_gene: TRBJ1-5; CDR3aa: CARSLIRGHGQPQHF; CDR3nt: TGTGCCAGAAGCTTGATCAGGGGACATGGTCAGCCCCAGCATTTT
d_gene: -; len: 13; abundance: -; v_gene: TRBV5-5; j_gene: TRBJ1-4; CDR3aa: CASSFPTNEKLFF; CDR3nt: TGTGCCAGCAGCTTCCCAACTAATGAAAAACTGTTTTTT
d_gene: -; len: 14; abundance: -; v_gene: TRBV28; j_gene: TRBJ1-1; CDR3aa: CASRPPGGRPEAFF; CDR3nt: TGTGCCAGCAGACCCCCCGGCGGCCGTCCTGAAGCTTTCTTT
d_gene: -; len: 12; abundance: -; v_gene: TRBV6-1; j_gene: TRBJ1-2; CDR3aa: CASSEGQYGYTF; CDR3nt: TGTGCCAGCAGTGAAGGCCAGTATGGCTACACCTTC
d_gene: -; len: 15; abundance: -; v_gene: TRBV6-5; j_gene: TRBJ2-3; CDR3aa: CASSYSREARDTQYF; CDR3nt: TGTGCCAGCAGTTACTCACGGGAAGCGCGAGATACGCAGTATTTT
d_gene: -; len: 16; abundance: -; v_gene: TRBV7-2; j_gene: TRBJ2-7; CDR3aa: CASSLGGSGTVGEQYF; CDR3nt: TGTGCCAGCAGCTTAGGTGGTAGCGGGACAGTCGGCGAGCAGTACTTC
d_gene: -; len: 11; abundance: -; v_gene: TRBV7-2; j_gene: TRBJ2-1; CDR3aa: CAAGTGNEQFF; CDR3nt: TGTGCAGCCGGGACTGGAAATGAGCAGTTCTTC
d_gene: -; len: 15; abundance: few; v_gene: TRBV6-5; j_gene: TRBJ2-5; CDR3aa: CALGDVFLGQETQYF; CDR3nt: TGTGCCCTCGGAGATGTATTCCTTGGGCAAGAGACCCAGTACTTC
d_gene: -; len: 17; abundance: -; v_gene: TRBV7-2; j_gene: TRBJ2-6; CDR3aa: CASMLGAGAMGANVLTF; CDR3nt: TGTGCCAGCATGTTAGGAGCAGGGGCAATGGGGGCCAACGTCCTGACTTTC
d_gene: TRBD1; len: 17; abundance: -; v_gene: TRBV7-6; j_gene: TRBJ2-6; CDR3aa: CASSSGTGHSGANVLTF; CDR3nt: TGTGCCAGCAGCTCCGGGACAGGGCACTCTGGGGCCAACGTCCTGACTTTC
d_gene: TRBD1; len: 15; abundance: -; v_gene: TRBV5-1; j_gene: TRBJ2-7; CDR3aa: CASSSAGTGAYEQYF; CDR3nt: TGCGCCAGCAGCTCGGCCGGGACAGGGGCCTACGAGCAGTACTTC
d_gene: -; len: 15; abundance: -; v_gene: TRBV7-9; j_gene: TRBJ1-1; CDR3aa: CASSLVPKLNTEAFF; CDR3nt: TGTGCCAGCAGCTTAGTCCCAAAGCTGAACACTGAAGCTTTCTTT
d_gene: TRBD1; len: 17; abundance: once; v_gene: TRBV4-2; j_gene: TRBJ1-1; CDR3aa: CASSQERRTGRSTEAFF; CDR3nt: TGTGCCAGCAGCCAAGAGAGGAGGACAGGTAGGTCCACTGAAGCTTTCTTT
d_gene: TRBD2; len: 19; abundance: -; v_gene: TRBV18; j_gene: TRBJ2-2; CDR3aa: CASSPPGLAGAMNTGELFF; CDR3nt: TGTGCCAGCTCACCACCGGGACTAGCGGGAGCAATGAACACCGGGGAGCTGTTTTTT
d_gene: -; len: 11; abundance: -; v_gene: TRBV6-6; j_gene: TRBJ2-1; CDR3aa: CASTEYNEQFF; CDR3nt: TGTGCCAGCACGGAGTACAATGAGCAGTTCTTC
d_gene: TRBD1; len: 13; abundance: -; v_gene: TRBV5-1; j_gene: TRBJ2-7; CDR3aa: CASSQGQGHEQYF; CDR3nt: TGCGCCAGCAGCCAGGGACAGGGGCACGAGCAGTACTTC
d_gene: -; len: 15; abundance: -; v_gene: TRBV11-3; j_gene: TRBJ2-2; CDR3aa: CASSLEGTRAGELFF; CDR3nt: TGTGCCAGCAGCTTAGAAGGGACAAGGGCCGGGGAGCTGTTTTTT
d_gene: TRBD1; len: 15; abundance: -; v_gene: TRBV7-8; j_gene: TRBJ2-7; CDR3aa: CASSYRDRDSYEQYF; CDR3nt: TGTGCCAGCAGCTACCGGGACAGGGACTCCTACGAGCAGTACTTC
d_gene: -; len: 14; abundance: -; v_gene: TRBV27; j_gene: TRBJ1-2; CDR3aa: CATKTGRSNYGYTF; CDR3nt: TGTGCCACCAAGACAGGCCGTTCTAACTATGGCTACACCTTC
d_gene: TRBD1; len: 11; abundance: many; v_gene: TRBV10-3; j_gene: TRBJ1-1; CDR3aa: CAIQGATEAFF; CDR3nt: TGTGCCATTCAGGGGGCCACTGAAGCTTTCTTT
d_gene: -; len: 18; abundance: -; v_gene: TRBV11-2; j_gene: TRBJ2-2; CDR3aa: CASSSAWSPPLYSGELFF; CDR3nt: TGTGCCAGCAGCTCCGCGTGGAGCCCCCCACTTTATTCCGGGGAGCTGTTTTTT